The sequence of this T cell receptor beta chain was determined in a study of T cell responses to AZD1222 COVID-19 vaccine. Findings and limits, study-wide: There were mostly white British donors and more females than males, and clonal diversity was possibly underestimated. There were vaccine-associated CD4 TCRs across spike, dominant at 160-218 and 743-854. Nearly half of spike-specific TCRs reportedly target unmutated variant regions. The peak T cell response came first, and repertoires were sampled only after it.

About this clone: The target antigen is unknown.

Germline CDR1 reads MNHEY; CDR2 reads SVGAGI. V gave up 0 bases and J gave up 5 bases, with 9 bases separating them. The CDR3 covers 14 residues. The repertoire was sequenced with immunoSEQ multiplex PCR; TCRdb's copy has only in-frame clones and lacks some. The table lists 95,000 to 100,000 clones, roughly 86% of them singletons. The source material was peripheral blood, sampled 28 days after the second AZD1222 dose. The J gene is TRBJ2-3, the V gene TRBV6-5; no definite D call. The source of this sequence is an adult who received the AZD1222 COVID-19 vaccine. The CDR3 DNA follows: TGTGCCAGCAGTTACTCGATCCTAAGAGATACGCAGTATTTT. Protein product: CASSYSILRDTQYF.